The 17 T cell receptor beta chains reported below all come from one sample, sequenced in a study of T-cell memory formation after mild COVID-19. TCRdb independently ran MiXCR on the 5' RACE reads; one entry per CDR3 protein. Of 120,000 to 150,000 distinct CDR3 sequences listed, about 5.7% are singletons. The sequenced sample was PBMCs or a T cell subset sorted from them (not recorded which). The receptors shown here come from an adult woman who had mild COVID-19 (a few samples of this study predate the infection). Cell type and time point are not known.

This clonotype was observed a few times. The J gene is TRBJ1-5, the V gene TRBV4-3; 10 nucleotides line up with TRBD1. The CDR3 spans 17 residues. The junction had 9 bases not matched to a gene; V was cut back by 1 base and J by 6 bases. CDR1 and CDR2 (germline): LGHNA, YSLEER. As DNA, the CDR3 is TGCGCCAGCAGCCAAGTTTGGACAGGGGGGTTAGGTCAGCCCCAGCATTTT. Its translation is CASSQVWTGGLGQPQHF.

This clonotype was seen a handful of times. This chain connects TRBV3-1 to TRBJ2-2; 8 positions match TRBD2. Germline V CDR1 and CDR2: LGHDT, YNNKEL (reference sequence). The CDR3 has 15 residues. V trimming: 3 bases; J trimming: 5 bases; junction bases outside the gene matches: 5. The CDR3 protein is CASSHRGGLTGELFF. The CDR3 nucleotides read TGTGCCAGCAGCCACCGGGGGGGCTTAACCGGGGAGCTGTTTTTT. The full variable domain, rest sourced from reference TRBV3-1 and TRBJ2-2, is DTAVSQTPKYLVTQMGNDKSIKCEQNLGHDTMYWYKQDSKKFLKIMFSYNNKELIINETVPNRFSPKSPDKAHLNLHINSLELGDSAVYFCASSHRGGLTGELFFGEGSRLTVL.

The chain couples TRBV20-1 to TRBJ1-1; no reliable D call. The CDR3 has 13 residues. V lost 1 base, J lost 9 bases, and 15 bases lay in between. In germline, CDR1 is DFQATT, CDR2 SNEGSKA (reference sequence). CDR3 sequence reads: CSARAFSSLKAFF. In nucleotides, the CDR3 is TGCAGTGCTAGAGCTTTTAGCTCCCTGAAAGCTTTCTTT.

The chain couples TRBV7-2 to TRBJ1-5; 7 nucleotides align to TRBD1. V was clipped by 1 base and J by 3 bases; unmatched bases: 9. Germline CDR1 is SGHTA and CDR2 is FQGNSA. The CDR3 is 17 amino acids. Here the CDR3 reads CASSLGRGRGDNQPQHF. CDR3 DNA: TGTGCCAGCAGCTTAGGAAGGGGCAGGGGGGACAATCAGCCCCAGCATTTT.

This clonotype occurred many times. The rearrangement uses TRBV30 and TRBJ2-7; perhaps TRBD2 as D (6 bases). CDR1 and CDR2 (germline): GTSNPN, SVGIG (reference sequence). Trimming removed 3 bases at V and 2 bases at J, with 20 bases between. The CDR3 covers 16 residues. CDR3 sequence (DNA): TGTGCCTGGAGGAGTACTTTGGCAGGGAGGACCTACGAGCAGTACTTC. Protein: CAWRSTLAGRTYEQYF.

This clonotype came up a few times. This sequence joins TRBV7-9 and TRBJ2-5; TRBD2 might be the D (6 bases). The length of the CDR3 is 13 residues. V was cut by 5 bases and J by 5 bases, with 12 bases left in between. Germline V CDR1 and CDR2: SEHNR, FQNEAQ (reference sequence). Here the CDR3 DNA reads TGTGCCAGCAGCCCGGGACTGGTGGAGACCCAGTACTTC. Its translation: CASSPGLVETQYF.

This clonotype was observed at least ten times. The J gene is TRBJ1-5, the V gene TRBV20-1; TRBD1 matches 9 bases. In germline, CDR1 is DFQATT, CDR2 SNEGSKA (reference sequence). The J segment lost 1 base and the V segment lost 3 bases, leaving 10 bases of the junction unmatched. This CDR3 region has 17 residues. CDR3 amino acids: CSARSSRDRASNQPQHF. The CDR3 nucleotides are TGCAGTGCTAGGTCGTCCCGGGACAGGGCGAGCAATCAGCCCCAGCATTTT.

Here the CDR3 DNA reads TGTGCCAGCAGCTTAGTTGCCATCACCTACAATGAGCAGTTCTTC. Residues: CASSLVAITYNEQFF. The chain employs TRBV11-3 and TRBJ2-1; D unclear. Trimming left V 1 base short and J 2 bases short, with 9 bases between. Germline V gene data show CDR1 as SGHNT and CDR2 as YENEEA. This CDR3 has 15 residues.

This clonotype was counted only a few times. The chain employs TRBV12-3 or TRBV12-4 and TRBJ1-4; D might be TRBD1 (6 bases). Trimming cost V 6 bases and J 5 bases, with 13 bases left between them. This CDR3 is built from 14 residues. The DNA of the CDR3 is TGTGCCAGCAGACCGGGACAACGGAATGAAAAACTGTTTTTT. Translation: CASRPGQRNEKLFF.

This clonotype was detected ten times or more. The gene calls are TRBV20-1 and TRBJ1-2; no clear D gene. Germline CDR1 and CDR2: DFQATT and SNEGSKA (reference sequence). V was pared by 8 bases and J by 8 bases, with 24 bases between. The CDR3 runs to 14 residues. The CDR3 DNA is TGCAGTCACTCCCAGGATTTAACTATGGAAGGCTACACCTTC. Translation: CSHSQDLTMEGYTF.

This clonotype was seen repeatedly, ten times or more. The V call is TRBV20-1, the J call TRBJ2-7, with a weak D call TRBD1 (5 bases). There are 13 residues in the CDR3. CDR1 DFQATT and CDR2 SNEGSKA come from the germline V gene (reference sequence). V shed 2 bases and J shed 5 bases, with 13 bases lying between them. The CDR3: CSARRAQGNEQYF. The DNA for the CDR3 is TGCAGTGCTAGAAGAGCCCAGGGCAACGAGCAGTACTTC.

This clonotype was observed a handful of times. The chain carries TRBV7-2 and TRBJ2-1; D remains ambiguous. There are 14 residues in the CDR3. Trimming pared 4 bases from V and 2 bases from J, leaving 9 bases between. The germline V gene encodes CDR1 SGHTA and CDR2 FQGNSA. For the CDR3, the DNA is TGTGCCAGCAGCTATCAATGGGCCTACAATGAGCAGTTCTTC. Its translation: CASSYQWAYNEQFF.

The table lists this clonotype with a few counts. The chain links TRBV20-1 to TRBJ1-1; a weak D match, TRBD1 (5 bases). Trimming shortened V by 1 base and J by 0 bases, and 12 bases separated the two germline ends. The CDR3 loop spans 15 amino acids. Per germline, CDR1 DFQATT and CDR2 SNEGSKA (reference sequence). The CDR3, as DNA: TGCAGTGCTAGAGGTTTAAAGGGGTTGAACACTGAAGCTTTCTTT. This translates into CSARGLKGLNTEAFF.

This clonotype was seen ten or more times. V usage is TRBV6-5 and J usage is TRBJ1-2; D call uncertain. This CDR3 has 15 amino acids. V was shortened by 0 bases and J by 1 base, with 9 bases between the two germline ends. CDR1 MNHEY and CDR2 SVGAGI come from the germline V gene. As DNA, the CDR3 is TGTGCCAGCAGTTACTCTGCACGACTTAACTATGGCTACACCTTC. This translates into CASSYSARLNYGYTF.

In its sample, this clonotype was seen many times. The genes are TRBV5-6 and TRBJ2-1; D ambiguous. Germline-derived CDR1 and CDR2 are SGHDT and YYEEEE. The CDR3 spans 14 residues. The V end was cut by 0 bases, the J end by 4 bases, with 8 bases between. CDR3 protein: CASSLGPGYNEQFF. CDR3 bases: TGTGCCAGCAGCTTGGGACCCGGGTACAATGAGCAGTTCTTC.

This clonotype was counted only a few times. The chain joins TRBV3-1 to TRBJ1-2; unclear D gene. The CDR3 is 13 amino acids. Trimming stripped 5 bases from V and 7 bases from J, with 14 bases between. Germline V gene sequence: CDR1 LGHDT, CDR2 YNNKEL (reference sequence). CDR3 amino acids: CASSSSLKGGYTF. The CDR3 DNA sequence: TGTGCCAGCAGCTCAAGCTTGAAGGGTGGCTACACCTTC.

This clonotype was seen more than once but under ten times. The chain combines TRBV19 with TRBJ1-1, with a weak D call TRBD1 (6 bases). CDR3 length: 13 residues. Germline V gives CDR1 LNHDA, CDR2 SQIVND (reference sequence). V was pared by 6 bases and J by 3 bases, with 11 bases between. CDR3 in amino acids: CASRGGTYTEAFF. The CDR3 bases are TGTGCCAGTAGAGGGGGGACGTACACTGAAGCTTTCTTT.